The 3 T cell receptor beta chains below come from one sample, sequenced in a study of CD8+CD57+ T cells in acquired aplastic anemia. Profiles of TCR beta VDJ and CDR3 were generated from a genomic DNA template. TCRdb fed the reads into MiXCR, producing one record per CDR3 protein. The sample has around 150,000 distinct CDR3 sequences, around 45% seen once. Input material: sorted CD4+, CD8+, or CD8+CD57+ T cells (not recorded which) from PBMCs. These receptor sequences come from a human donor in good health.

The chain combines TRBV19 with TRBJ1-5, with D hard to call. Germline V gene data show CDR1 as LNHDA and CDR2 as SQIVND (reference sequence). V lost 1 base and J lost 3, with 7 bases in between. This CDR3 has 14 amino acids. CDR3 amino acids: CASSIGSSNQPQHF. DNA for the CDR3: TGTGCCAGTAGTATAGGGAGCTCCAATCAGCCCCAGCATTTT.

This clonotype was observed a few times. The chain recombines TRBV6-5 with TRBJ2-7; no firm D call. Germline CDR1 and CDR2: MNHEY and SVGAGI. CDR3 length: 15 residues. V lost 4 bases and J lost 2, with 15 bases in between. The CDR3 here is CASSLRWNSPYEQYF. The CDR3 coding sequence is TGTGCCAGCAGTTTGAGGTGGAACAGCCCCTACGAGCAGTACTTC.

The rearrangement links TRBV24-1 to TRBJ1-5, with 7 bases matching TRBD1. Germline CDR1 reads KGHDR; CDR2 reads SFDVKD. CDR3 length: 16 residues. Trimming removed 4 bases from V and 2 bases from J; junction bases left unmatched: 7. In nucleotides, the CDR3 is TGTGCCACCAGTGACCGGACAGGCATAGGCAATCAGCCCCAGCATTTT. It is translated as CATSDRTGIGNQPQHF.